This note documents a single T cell receptor (beta chain) sequence. Assay used: immunoSEQ multiplex PCR; TCRdb lists only in-frame clones, some missing. The sample records tens of thousands of clones, about 90% being singletons. This CDR3 comprises 12 residues. Germline values: CDR1 MNHNY, CDR2 SVGAGI (reference sequence). V was clipped by 4 bases and J by 3 bases, with 4 bases between them. This sample stems from a study of T cell changes during pregnancy in multiple sclerosis. Sequenced here: CD4+ T cells from peripheral blood mononuclear cells, sampled before pregnancy. The sequence was obtained from a female donor with multiple sclerosis, enrolled in a pregnancy study. This chain links TRBV6-6 with TRBJ1-3; D unresolved. The chain's CDR3 is CASSSLGNTIYF. CDR3 sequence (DNA): TGTGCCAGCAGTTCCCTTGGAAACACCATATATTTT.